This TCR beta chain emerged from a study of control samples from healthy donors and cancer patients. Method: immunoSEQ multiplex PCR; TCRdb's copy keeps in-frame clones and lacks some. The repertoire includes about 170,000 clones, 70% to 90% of them detected once, and 4% to 6% sits in the top ten. CDR3 length: 14 residues. Germline CDR1 is LGHNA and CDR2 is YNFKEQ. Trimming left V 1 base short and J 2 bases short, with 6 bases between. This clone was recorded once. The material sequenced was blood. The chain employs TRBV4-2 and TRBJ2-1, with D perhaps matching TRBD1 or TRBD2 (5 bases each). This TCR was recovered from a woman under 40 in good health. The CDR3 protein is CASSQGGTYNEQFF. CDR3 DNA sequence: TGTGCCAGCAGCCAAGGGGGGACCTACAATGAGCAGTTCTTC.